The clone carrying this TCR beta chain was counted a single time. Its specificity is unknown. CDR1 is MGHDK and CDR2 is SYGVNS in the germline V gene. CDR3 length: 11 amino acids. The data stem from a study of T cells in Graves' hyperthyroidism and ophthalmopathy. Broader study findings: Within blood appeared most thyroid clonotypes that had expanded above 0.001.

Using RNA transcripts as the source, TCR beta CDR3 regions were amplified. The HTBI set primed first-round TCR CDR3 RT-PCR. TCRdb reprocessed the multiplex PCR reads with MiXCR, giving one entry per CDR3 protein. This table holds roughly 800,000 distinct CDR3 sequences, more than 30% found once. Stable hyperthyroidism: no ophthalmopathy progression over 18 months of follow-up. The PBMCs studied were ones that came from about 10 ml fresh peripheral blood. The source material was blood. This chain uses TRBV25-1 with TRBJ2-2; D possibly uses TRBD1 or TRBD2 (6 bases each). The sequence derives from a man aged 18-30 years with Graves' hyperthyroidism. The CDR3 sequence is CAIRGDGELFF. The CDR3, as DNA: TGTGCTATTAGGGGGGACGGGGAGCTGTTTTTT.